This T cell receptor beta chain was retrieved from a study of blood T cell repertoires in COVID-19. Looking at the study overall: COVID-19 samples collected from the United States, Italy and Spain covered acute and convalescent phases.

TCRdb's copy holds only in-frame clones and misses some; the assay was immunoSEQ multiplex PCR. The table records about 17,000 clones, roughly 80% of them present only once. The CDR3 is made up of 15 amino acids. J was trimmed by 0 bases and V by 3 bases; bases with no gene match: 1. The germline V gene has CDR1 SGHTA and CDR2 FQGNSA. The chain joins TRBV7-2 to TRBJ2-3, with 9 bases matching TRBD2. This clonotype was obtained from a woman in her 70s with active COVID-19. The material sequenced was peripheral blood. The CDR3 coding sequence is TGTGCCAGCAGCTTGACTAGCGGTAGCACAGATACGCAGTATTTT. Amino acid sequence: CASSLTSGSTDTQYF. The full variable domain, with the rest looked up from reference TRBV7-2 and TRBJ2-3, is GAGVSQSPSNKVTEKGKDVELRCDPISGHTALYWYRQSLGQGLEFLIYFQGNSAPDKSGLPSDRFSAERTGGSVSTLTIQRTQQEDSAVYLCASSLTSGSTDTQYFGPGTRLTVL.